The 12 T cell receptor beta chains reported below all come from one sample, sequenced in a study of human T cells and chemical hapten exposure. Time point here: patch test 2, 6 weeks after DPC sensitization. As for treatment: therapeutic diphenylcyclopropenone sensitization with weekly scalp DPC. Each CDR3 protein is one row after TCRdb ran MiXCR on the RACE reads. The data hold some 71,000 distinct CDR3 sequences, with 10% observed a single time. The sample was whole blood, taken in connection with sensitization to the hapten diphenylcyclopropenone (DPC). The receptors come from a woman in her 50s with alopecia areata. Some clones in this sample may be carry-over from other donors' samples.

This clonotype was detected ten times or more. The chain couples TRBV10-3 to TRBJ2-7; possibly TRBD1 for D (6 bases). Trimming removed 9 bases from V and 0 bases from J, with 15 bases in between. Germline V gene sequence: CDR1 ENHRY, CDR2 SYGVKD. The CDR3 spans 14 residues. The CDR3: CAILDPGHSYEQYF. The DNA for the CDR3 is TGTGCCATTCTAGACCCGGGACACTCCTACGAGCAGTACTTC.

This clonotype has a count of ten or more. DNA of the CDR3: TGCAGCGTTGAAACCCCGGACAGGGGGCGATCTGAAGCTTTCTTT. It specifies CSVETPDRGRSEAFF. The chain couples TRBV29-1 to TRBJ1-1, with 11 positions matching TRBD1. CDR3 length equals 15 residues. J was trimmed by 6 bases and V by 2 bases; bases with no gene match: 8. The germline V gene has CDR1 SQVTM and CDR2 ANQGSEA.

This clonotype was observed many times. The CDR3 region is CASSPQENTEAFF. For the CDR3, the DNA is TGTGCCAGCAGCCCCCAGGAGAACACTGAAGCTTTCTTT. J is TRBJ1-1 and V is TRBV11-2; D uncertain. Trimming stripped 5 bases from V and 1 base from J, with 8 bases between. Germline V gives CDR1 SGHAT, CDR2 FQNNGV. The CDR3 sequence is 13 residues long.

This clonotype has ten or more counts. The chain carries TRBV6-2 or TRBV6-3 and TRBJ2-7, with D unresolved. Trimming shortened V by 6 bases and J by 6 bases, and 18 bases separated the two germline ends. CDR3 length: 14 residues. Germline CDR1 MNHEY, CDR2 SVGEGT. The CDR3 loop reads CASREVAARGEQYF. In DNA, the CDR3 is TGTGCCAGCAGAGAAGTCGCGGCCAGAGGCGAGCAGTACTTC.

This clonotype has just a few counts. V is TRBV6-5 and J is TRBJ2-7; TRBD1 aligns across 9 bases. Germline CDR1 is MNHEY and CDR2 is SVGAGI. The CDR3 contains 15 residues. Unmatched junction bases numbered 8, after V lost 6 bases and J lost 2 bases. This chain's CDR3 is CASSAPGTGTYEQYF. In DNA form, the CDR3 reads TGTGCCAGCAGCGCCCCTGGGACAGGGACCTACGAGCAGTACTTC.

Ten or more counts support this clonotype. The chain links TRBV5-1 to TRBJ2-6; 10 bases match TRBD1. The CDR3 sequence is 16 residues long. Germline values: CDR1 SGHRS, CDR2 YFSETQ. With 2 bases clipped from V and 2 bases from J, the junction kept 1 base outside the gene matches. CDR3 sequence: CASSLGQGAGANVLTF. In nucleotides, the CDR3 is TGCGCCAGCAGCTTAGGACAGGGGGCTGGGGCCAACGTCCTGACTTTC.

At least ten counts were recorded for this clonotype. The chain employs TRBV29-1 and TRBJ1-2; D gene ambiguous. The length of the CDR3 is 13 residues. The V end was cut by 7 bases, the J end by 4 bases, with 16 bases between. In germline, CDR1 is SQVTM, CDR2 ANQGSEA. CDR3 DNA: TGCAGCGCGCAGGTAGACCAGCCCTATGGCTACACCTTC. Translated, it gives CSAQVDQPYGYTF.

This clonotype was observed a few times. This rearrangement joins TRBV2 to TRBJ2-3, with TRBD2 as a possible D gene (6 bases). V was cut by 6 bases and J by 0 bases, with 13 bases left in between. Germline values: CDR1 SNHLY, CDR2 FYNNEI. This CDR3 contains 15 residues. This chain's CDR3 is CASRDVGLSTDTQYF. For the CDR3, the DNA is TGTGCCAGCAGGGACGTGGGACTCAGCACAGATACGCAGTATTTT.

This clonotype was recorded a few times. The V call is TRBV12-2, the J call TRBJ2-7; no DNA check was done on the table's D call, TRBD2. TRBV12-2 is termed a pseudogene. CDR3 size: 15 residues. The CDR3 DNA is TGTGCAAGTCGCTTAACACTAGCGGGAGTACACGAGCAGTACTTC. Its translation is CASRLTLAGVHEQYF.

The chain has TRBV11-2 and TRBJ2-2; D tentatively fits TRBD1 or TRBD2 (6 bases each). Trimming took off 5 bases at V and 7 bases at J, with 20 bases between the two ends. Germline-derived CDR1 and CDR2 are SGHAT and FQNNGV. CDR3 size: 16 residues. CDR3 region: CASSRDDRLGGGELFF. The CDR3, as DNA: TGTGCCAGCAGCCGGGACGATAGACTAGGGGGCGGGGAGCTGTTTTTT.

The table lists this clonotype with many counts. This rearrangement joins TRBV7-9 to TRBJ2-5; D might be TRBD1 (5 bases). This CDR3 is built from 14 residues. The germline gives CDR1 SEHNR, CDR2 FQNEAQ (reference sequence). The V and J ends lost 1 base and 5 bases respectively, with 11 bases between them. The CDR3 nucleotides read TGTGCCAGCAGCTTAGAACAGGCCTTTGAGACCCAGTACTTC. Its protein is CASSLEQAFETQYF.

This clonotype was detected many times. The rearrangement links TRBV20-1 to TRBJ1-1; 10 bases map to TRBD1. CDR1 and CDR2 from the germline V gene are DFQATT and SNEGSKA (reference sequence). This CDR3 has 14 residues. Trimming removed 0 bases from V and 10 bases from J; junction bases left unmatched: 8. CDR3 DNA sequence: TGCAGTGCTAGAGAAATGACAGGGGGCCCGAGAGCTTTCTTT. Translated, it gives CSAREMTGGPRAFF.